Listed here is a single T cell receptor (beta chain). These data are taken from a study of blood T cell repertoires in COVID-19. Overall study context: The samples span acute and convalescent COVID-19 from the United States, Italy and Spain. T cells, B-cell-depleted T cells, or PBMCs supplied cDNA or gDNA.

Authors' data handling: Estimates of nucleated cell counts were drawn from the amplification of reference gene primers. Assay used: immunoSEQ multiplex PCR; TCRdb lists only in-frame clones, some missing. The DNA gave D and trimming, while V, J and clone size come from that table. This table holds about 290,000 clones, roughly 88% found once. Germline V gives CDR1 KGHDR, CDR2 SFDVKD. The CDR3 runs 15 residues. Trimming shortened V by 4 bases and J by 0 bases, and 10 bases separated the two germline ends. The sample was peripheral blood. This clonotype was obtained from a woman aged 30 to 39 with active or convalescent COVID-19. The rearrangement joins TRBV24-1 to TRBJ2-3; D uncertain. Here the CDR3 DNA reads TGTGCCACCAGTGACTCCCCTCGGAGCACAGATACGCAGTATTTT. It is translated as CATSDSPRSTDTQYF.